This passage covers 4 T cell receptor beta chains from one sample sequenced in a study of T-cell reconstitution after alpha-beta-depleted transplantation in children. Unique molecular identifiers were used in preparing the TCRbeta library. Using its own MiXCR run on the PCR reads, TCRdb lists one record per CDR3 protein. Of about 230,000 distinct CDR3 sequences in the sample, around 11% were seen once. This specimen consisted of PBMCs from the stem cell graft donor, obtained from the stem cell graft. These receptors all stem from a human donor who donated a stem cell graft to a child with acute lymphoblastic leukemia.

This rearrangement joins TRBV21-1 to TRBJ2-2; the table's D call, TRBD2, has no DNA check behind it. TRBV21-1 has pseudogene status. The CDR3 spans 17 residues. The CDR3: CASSKGMAREDTGELFF. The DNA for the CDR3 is TGTGCCAGCAGCAAAGGAATGGCCAGGGAGGACACCGGGGAGCTGTTTTTT.

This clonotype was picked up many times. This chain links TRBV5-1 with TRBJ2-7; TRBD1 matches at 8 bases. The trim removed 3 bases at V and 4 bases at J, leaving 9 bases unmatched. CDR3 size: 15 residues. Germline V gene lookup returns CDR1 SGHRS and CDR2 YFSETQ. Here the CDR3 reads CASSWDRLIPYEQYF. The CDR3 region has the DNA TGCGCCAGCAGCTGGGACAGGCTTATCCCTTACGAGCAGTACTTC.

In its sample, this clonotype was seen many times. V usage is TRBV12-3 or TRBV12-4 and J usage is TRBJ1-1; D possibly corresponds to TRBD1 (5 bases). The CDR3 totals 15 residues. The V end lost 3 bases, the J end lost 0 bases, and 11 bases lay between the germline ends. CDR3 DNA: TGTGCCAGCAGTTTCGGCGGGGCTATGAACACTGAAGCTTTCTTT. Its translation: CASSFGGAMNTEAFF.

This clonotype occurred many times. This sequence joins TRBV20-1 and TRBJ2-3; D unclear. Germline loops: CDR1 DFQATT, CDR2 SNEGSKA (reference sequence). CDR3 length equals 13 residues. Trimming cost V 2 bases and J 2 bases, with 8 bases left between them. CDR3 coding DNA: TGCAGTGCTAGACACACCTTCACAGATACGCAGTATTTT. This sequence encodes CSARHTFTDTQYF.